This TCR beta chain was sequenced for a study of human T cells and chemical hapten exposure. Overall study findings and caveats: Compared to controls, expanded TCRs made significantly more large clusters of similar CDR3s.

Per germline, CDR1 SGHTA and CDR2 FQGNSA. The CDR3 is made up of 14 amino acids. V lost 3 bases, J lost 5 bases, and 11 bases lay in between. One entry per CDR3 protein results from TCRdb running MiXCR on the RACE reads. Among 210,000 or so distinct CDR3 sequences listed, under 30% were seen once. With respect to this clonotype: The antigen is undetermined.

Specified time point: patch test 3, about 24 weeks after DPC sensitization. Treatment: therapeutic diphenylcyclopropenone sensitization with weekly scalp DPC. The chain recombines TRBV7-2 with TRBJ2-1; D gene ambiguous. Sequences were derived from whole blood, sampled in connection with sensitization to the hapten diphenylcyclopropenone (DPC). The origin of this receptor is a woman between 40 and 50 years old with alopecia areata. Some clones in this sample may be carry-over from other donors' samples. This chain's CDR3 is CASSFGRNNNEQFF. The CDR3 DNA reads TGTGCCAGCAGCTTTGGACGCAATAACAATGAGCAGTTCTTC.